The next 17 T cell receptor beta chains were all read from a single sample in a study of cytomegalovirus exposure and HLA in healthy donors. Only in-frame clones appear in the TCRdb table, and some are missing; sequencing was by immunoSEQ multiplex PCR. The sample includes 90,000 to 150,000 clones, over 75% of them seen just once. Sequencing used PBMCs. All receptors derive from a woman aged 18-35 years in good health and CMV-seropositive.

The chain employs TRBV7-9 and TRBJ2-1, with 13 bases aligning to TRBD2. CDR3 length: 17 residues. Germline CDR1 SEHNR, CDR2 FQNEAQ (reference sequence). V shed 6 bases, J shed 6 bases, and the junction held 11 bases outside the gene matches. The CDR3 bases are TGTGCCAGCAGACCCGACGGACTAGCGGGGGCCCTCAATGAGCAGTTCTTC. Its translation: CASRPDGLAGALNEQFF.

This sequence joins TRBV9 and TRBJ2-7; 9 bases match TRBD2. CDR3 size: 15 residues. With 4 bases clipped from V and 2 bases from J, the junction kept 7 bases outside the gene matches. Germline values: CDR1 SGDLS, CDR2 YYNGEE. CDR3 sequence: CASSSTSGSTYEQYF. CDR3 in DNA: TGTGCCAGCAGCTCGACTAGCGGAAGTACCTACGAGCAGTACTTC. The full variable domain, with the rest looked up from reference TRBV9 and TRBJ2-7, is DSGVTQTPKHLITATGQRVTLRCSPRSGDLSVYWYQQSLDQGLQFLIQYYNGEERAKGNILERFSAQQFPDLHSELNLSSLELGDSALYFCASSSTSGSTYEQYFGPGTRLTVT.

J is TRBJ2-5 and V is TRBV5-4; 12 bases agree with TRBD2. Unmatched junction bases numbered 3, after V lost 4 bases and J lost 5 bases. The CDR3 spans 14 residues. Per germline, CDR1 SGHNT and CDR2 YYREEE (reference sequence). Written as DNA, the CDR3 is TGTGCCAGCAGCCCCGGGACTAGCGGGGAGACCCAGTACTTC. The encoded protein is CASSPGTSGETQYF.

The rearrangement uses TRBV27 and TRBJ2-3; D may be TRBD2 (5 bases). The germline gives CDR1 MNHEY, CDR2 SMNVEV (reference sequence). The CDR3 consists of 18 residues. Trimming removed 5 bases from V and 4 bases from J, with 25 bases in between. In DNA form, the CDR3 reads TGTGCCAGCAGTCTTACTAGTTTAGGGCCCAACCCTGCAGATACGCAGTATTTT. Translating gives CASSLTSLGPNPADTQYF.

This chain uses TRBV6-1 with TRBJ1-1; unclear D gene. CDR1 and CDR2 from the germline V gene are MNHNS and SASEGT. The CDR3 length is 13 residues. Trimming took off 0 bases at V and 7 bases at J, with 9 bases between the two ends. CDR3 region: CASSEAGVGEAFF. The CDR3 DNA is TGTGCCAGCAGTGAAGCCGGGGTGGGTGAAGCTTTCTTT.

The chain carries TRBV6-6 and TRBJ2-1; 9 nucleotides align to TRBD2. V was clipped by 6 bases and J by 5 bases; unmatched bases: 5. Germline V gene data show CDR1 as MNHNY and CDR2 as SVGAGI (reference sequence). The CDR3 covers 14 residues. CDR3 residues: CASSLSGSNNEQFF. The CDR3 bases are TGTGCCAGCAGCCTTAGCGGGAGCAACAATGAGCAGTTCTTC.

The CDR3 is CASSLTGGGQPQHF. The CDR3 DNA reads TGTGCCAGCAGCTTGACGGGGGGAGGGCAGCCCCAGCATTTT. The rearrangement joins TRBV7-9 to TRBJ1-5; D is possibly TRBD1 (5 bases). The germline V gene encodes CDR1 SEHNR and CDR2 FQNEAQ (reference sequence). This CDR3 has 14 residues. Trimming left V 3 bases short and J 7 bases short, with 13 bases between. The full variable domain, its missing parts supplied by reference TRBV7-9 and TRBJ1-5, is DTGVSQNPRHKITKRGQNVTFRCDPISEHNRLYWYRQTLGQGPEFLTYFQNEAQLEKSRLLSDRFSAERPKGSFSTLEIQRTEQGDSAMYLCASSLTGGGQPQHFGDGTRLSIL.

V usage is TRBV7-2 and J usage is TRBJ2-1, with a possible D match to TRBD2 (5 bases). The V end lost 5 bases, the J end lost 3 bases, and 14 bases lay between the germline ends. The CDR3 runs 15 residues. The V gene's germline CDR1 is SGHTA and CDR2 FQGNSA. CDR3 sequence (DNA): TGTGCCAGCAGCCCGGGAAGACCGGGCTACAATGAGCAGTTCTTC. Protein product: CASSPGRPGYNEQFF. The variable domain in full, with the rest retrieved from reference TRBV7-2 and TRBJ2-1, is GAGVSQSPSNKVTEKGKDVELRCDPISGHTALYWYRQSLGQGLEFLIYFQGNSAPDKSGLPSDRFSAERTGGSVSTLTIQRTQQEDSAVYLCASSPGRPGYNEQFFGPGTRLTVL.

The chain joins TRBV9 to TRBJ1-1; 9 bases are a match to TRBD1. The germline gives CDR1 SGDLS, CDR2 YYNGEE. This CDR3 region has 15 residues. Losses at the gene ends were 3 bases for V and 3 bases for J; bases not matched to a gene: 6. CDR3 in DNA: TGTGCCAGCAGCGGCCGGGACAGGGATTACACTGAAGCTTTCTTT. As protein: CASSGRDRDYTEAFF.

This clone was seen only once. The chain employs TRBV6-1 and TRBJ2-5; 12 bases align to TRBD2. From germline, CDR1 is MNHNS and CDR2 SASEGT. The CDR3 runs to 14 residues. V was clipped by 7 bases and J by 5 bases; unmatched bases: 5. Here the CDR3 DNA reads TGTGCCAGCAACCGACTAGCGGGGGAGGAGACCCAGTACTTC. The encoded protein is CASNRLAGEETQYF.

This chain joins TRBV30 and TRBJ2-7; TRBD2 matches at 12 bases. Germline V lookup: CDR1 GTSNPN, CDR2 SVGIG (reference sequence). Losses at the gene ends were 4 bases for V and 6 bases for J; bases not matched to a gene: 4. This CDR3 comprises 13 residues. Written as DNA, the CDR3 is TGTGCCTGGAAAGCTAGCGGGGGGGTCGAGCAGTACTTC. Translation gives CAWKASGGVEQYF.

The gene calls are TRBV18 and TRBJ2-1, with 15 bases that match TRBD2. Germline CDR1 is KGHSH and CDR2 is LQKENI. Trimming cost V 8 bases and J 4 bases; bases outside gene matches: 3. The CDR3 is made up of 15 amino acids. The CDR3 reads CASGLAGGTYNEQFF. The CDR3 nucleotides are TGTGCCAGCGGACTAGCGGGAGGGACTTACAATGAGCAGTTCTTC. Variable domain in full (rest from reference TRBV18 and TRBJ2-1): NAGVMQNPRHLVRRRGQEARLRCSPMKGHSHVYWYRQLPEEGLKFMVYLQKENIIDESGMPKERFSAEFPKEGPSILRIQQVVRGDSAAYFCASGLAGGTYNEQFFGPGTRLTVL.

V usage is TRBV4-2 and J usage is TRBJ2-3; D is perhaps TRBD1 (6 bases). Germline-derived CDR1 and CDR2 are LGHNA and YNFKEQ. The CDR3 has 15 residues. Trimming removed 4 bases from V and 6 bases from J, with 17 bases in between. CDR3 nucleotides: TGTGCCAGCAGCCCCGACTGGGGGCGCCCCGATACGCAGTATTTT. Translating gives CASSPDWGRPDTQYF.

The rearrangement uses TRBV9 and TRBJ1-2; 11 bases line up with TRBD1. V dropped 4 bases and J dropped 6; count of bases not matched to a gene: 8. There are 15 residues in the CDR3. Per germline, CDR1 SGDLS and CDR2 YYNGEE. The DNA of the CDR3 is TGTGCCAGCAGCTCCCGGGACAGGGGGGTCCATGGCTACACCTTC. Its translation is CASSSRDRGVHGYTF.

CDR3 nucleotide sequence: TGTGCCAGCACTCCTACCGCCCAGGGACTCTATGGCTACACCTTC. Its translation: CASTPTAQGLYGYTF. The rearrangement links TRBV9 to TRBJ1-2; D might be TRBD1 (5 bases). The germline V gene has CDR1 SGDLS and CDR2 YYNGEE. V was shortened by 6 bases and J by 4 bases, with 19 bases between the two germline ends. There are 15 residues in the CDR3.

The rearrangement uses TRBV7-9 and TRBJ2-2; 9 bases are shared with TRBD2. J was trimmed by 5 bases and V by 5 bases; bases with no gene match: 9. Germline V CDR1 and CDR2: SEHNR, FQNEAQ (reference sequence). The CDR3 has 16 amino acids. The CDR3 DNA is TGTGCCAGCAGCATATATAGCGGGAGTTGGACCGGGGAGCTGTTTTTT. Protein sequence: CASSIYSGSWTGELFF.

This CDR3 reads CASSLPSGGTDTQYF. CDR3 nucleotide sequence: TGTGCCAGCAGCTTACCTAGCGGGGGCACAGATACGCAGTATTTT. The chain employs TRBV7-9 and TRBJ2-3; 9 bases fit TRBD2. Germline CDR1 reads SEHNR; CDR2 reads FQNEAQ (reference sequence). This CDR3 comprises 15 residues. V shed 2 bases and J 1 base; nucleotides not matched to a gene: 1.